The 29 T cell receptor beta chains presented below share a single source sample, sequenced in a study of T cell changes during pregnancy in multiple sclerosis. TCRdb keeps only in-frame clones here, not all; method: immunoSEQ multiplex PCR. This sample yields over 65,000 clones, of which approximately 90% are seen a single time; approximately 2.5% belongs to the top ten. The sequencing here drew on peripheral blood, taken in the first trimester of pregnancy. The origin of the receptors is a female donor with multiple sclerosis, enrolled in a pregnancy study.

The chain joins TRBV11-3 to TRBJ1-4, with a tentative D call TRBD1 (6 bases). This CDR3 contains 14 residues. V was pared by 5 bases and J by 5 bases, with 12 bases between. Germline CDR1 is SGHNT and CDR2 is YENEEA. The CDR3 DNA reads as TGTGCCAGCAGCACCGTCAGGGGAAATGAAAAACTGTTTTTT. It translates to CASSTVRGNEKLFF. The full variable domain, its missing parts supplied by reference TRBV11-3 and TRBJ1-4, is EAGVVQSPRYKIIEKKQPVAFWCNPISGHNTLYWYLQNLGQGPELLIRYENEEAVDDSQLPKDRFSAERLKGVDSTLKIQPAELGDSAVYLCASSTVRGNEKLFFGSGTQLSVL.

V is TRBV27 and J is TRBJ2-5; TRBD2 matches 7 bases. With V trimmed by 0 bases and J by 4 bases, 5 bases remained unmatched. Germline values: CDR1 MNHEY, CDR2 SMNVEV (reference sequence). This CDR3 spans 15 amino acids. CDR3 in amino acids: CASSLSSWGGETQYF. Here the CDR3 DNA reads TGTGCCAGCAGTTTATCTAGCTGGGGGGGAGAGACCCAGTACTTC.

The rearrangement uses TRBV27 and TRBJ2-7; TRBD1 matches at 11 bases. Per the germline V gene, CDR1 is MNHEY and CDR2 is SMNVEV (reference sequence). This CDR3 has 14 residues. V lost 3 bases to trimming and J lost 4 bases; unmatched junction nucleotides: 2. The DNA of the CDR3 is TGTGCCAGCAGTTTTGGGGACAGGGGGTACGAGCAGTACTTC. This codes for CASSFGDRGYEQYF.

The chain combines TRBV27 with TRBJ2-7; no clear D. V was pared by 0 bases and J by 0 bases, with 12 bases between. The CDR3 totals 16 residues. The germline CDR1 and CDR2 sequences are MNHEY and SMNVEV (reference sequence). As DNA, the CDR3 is TGTGCCAGCAGTTTATCGTACCGTACTGGCTCCTACGAGCAGTACTTC. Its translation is CASSLSYRTGSYEQYF.

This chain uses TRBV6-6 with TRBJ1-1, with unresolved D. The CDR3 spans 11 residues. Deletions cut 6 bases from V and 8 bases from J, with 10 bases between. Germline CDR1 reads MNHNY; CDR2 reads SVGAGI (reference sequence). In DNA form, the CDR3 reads TGTGCCAGCAGAGAAACTAGGGAAGCTTTCTTT. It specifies CASRETREAFF.

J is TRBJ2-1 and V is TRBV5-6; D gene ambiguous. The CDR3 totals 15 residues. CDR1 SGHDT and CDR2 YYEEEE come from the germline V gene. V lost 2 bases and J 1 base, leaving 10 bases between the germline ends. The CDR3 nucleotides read TGTGCCAGCAGCTTCGGTACGGGTTCCTACAATGAGCAGTTCTTC. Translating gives CASSFGTGSYNEQFF. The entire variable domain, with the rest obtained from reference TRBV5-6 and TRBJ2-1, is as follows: DAGVTQSPTHLIKTRGQQVTLRCSPKSGHDTVSWYQQALGQGPQFIFQYYEEEERQRGNFPDRFSGHQFPNYSSELNVNALLLGDSALYLCASSFGTGSYNEQFFGPGTRLTVL.

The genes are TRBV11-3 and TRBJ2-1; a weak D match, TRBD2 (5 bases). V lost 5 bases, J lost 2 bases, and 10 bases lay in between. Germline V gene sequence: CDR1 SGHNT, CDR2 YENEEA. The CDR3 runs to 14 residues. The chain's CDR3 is CASSPRGTYNEQFF. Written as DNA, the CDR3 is TGTGCCAGCAGCCCCCGGGGTACCTACAATGAGCAGTTCTTC.

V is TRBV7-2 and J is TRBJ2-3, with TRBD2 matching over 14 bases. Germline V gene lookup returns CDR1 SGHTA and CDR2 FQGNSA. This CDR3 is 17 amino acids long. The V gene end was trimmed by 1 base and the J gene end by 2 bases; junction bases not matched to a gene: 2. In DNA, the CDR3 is TGTGCCAGCAGCTTAGGACTAGCGGGGGGGTACACAGATACGCAGTATTTT. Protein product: CASSLGLAGGYTDTQYF.

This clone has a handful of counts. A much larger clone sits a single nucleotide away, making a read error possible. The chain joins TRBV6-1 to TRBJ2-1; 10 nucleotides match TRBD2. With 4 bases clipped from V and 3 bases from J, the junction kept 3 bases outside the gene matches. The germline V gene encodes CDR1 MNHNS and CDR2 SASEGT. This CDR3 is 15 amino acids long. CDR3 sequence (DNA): TGTGCCAGCAGTGTCGGGACTAGCGACTACAATGAGCAGTTCTTC. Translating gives CASSVGTSDYNEQFF.

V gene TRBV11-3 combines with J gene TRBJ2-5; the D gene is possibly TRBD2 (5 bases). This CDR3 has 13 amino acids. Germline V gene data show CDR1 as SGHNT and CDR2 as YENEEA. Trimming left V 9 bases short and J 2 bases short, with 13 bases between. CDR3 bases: TGTGCCAGTAACTCGGGGATACAAGAGACCCAGTACTTC. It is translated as CASNSGIQETQYF.

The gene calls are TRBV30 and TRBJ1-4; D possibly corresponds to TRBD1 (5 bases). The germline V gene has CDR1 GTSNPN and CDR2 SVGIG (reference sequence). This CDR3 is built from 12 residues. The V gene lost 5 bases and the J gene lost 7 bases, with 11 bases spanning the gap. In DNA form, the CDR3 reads TGTGCCTGGGCAGGGAAAGGTGAAAAACTGTTTTTT. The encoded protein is CAWAGKGEKLFF.

In DNA form, the CDR3 reads TGTGCCATCAGTGACCCCAACGGACAGGGGGCCGGGGGCTACACCTTC. This codes for CAISDPNGQGAGGYTF. V usage is TRBV10-3 and J usage is TRBJ1-2; 11 bases are shared with TRBD1. Germline V gene sequence: CDR1 ENHRY, CDR2 SYGVKD. The ends lost 3 bases at V and 8 bases at J; junction bases unmatched: 11. This CDR3 region has 16 residues.

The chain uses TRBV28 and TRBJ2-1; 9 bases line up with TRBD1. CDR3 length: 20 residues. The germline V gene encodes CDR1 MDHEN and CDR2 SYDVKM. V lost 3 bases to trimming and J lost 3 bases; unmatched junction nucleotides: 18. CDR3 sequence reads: CASSFPSGQGLVRYYNEQFF. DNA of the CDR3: TGTGCCAGCAGTTTCCCTTCGGGACAGGGTTTAGTTCGCTACTACAATGAGCAGTTCTTC.

For the CDR3, the DNA is TGTGCCATCAGGCCGGGGGGACAGGGGCGTTCTTACGAGCAGTACTTC. It specifies CAIRPGGQGRSYEQYF. J is TRBJ2-7 and V is TRBV10-3, with 10 positions matching TRBD1. With V trimmed by 6 bases and J by 4 bases, 12 bases remained unmatched. CDR1 and CDR2 (germline): ENHRY, SYGVKD. The CDR3 sequence is 16 residues long.

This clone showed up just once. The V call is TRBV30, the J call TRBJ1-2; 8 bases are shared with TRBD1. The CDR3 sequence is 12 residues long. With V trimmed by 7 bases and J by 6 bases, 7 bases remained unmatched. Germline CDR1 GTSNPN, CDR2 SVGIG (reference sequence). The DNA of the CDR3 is TGTGCCTTCAACAGGGGGGAGAATGGCTACACCTTC. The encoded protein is CAFNRGENGYTF.

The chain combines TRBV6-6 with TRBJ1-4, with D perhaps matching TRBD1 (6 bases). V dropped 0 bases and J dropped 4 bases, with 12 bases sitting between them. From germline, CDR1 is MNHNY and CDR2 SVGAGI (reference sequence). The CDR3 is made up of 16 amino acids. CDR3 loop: CASSYSPAGVNEKLFF. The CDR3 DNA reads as TGTGCCAGCAGTTACTCCCCGGCAGGGGTTAATGAAAAACTGTTTTTT.

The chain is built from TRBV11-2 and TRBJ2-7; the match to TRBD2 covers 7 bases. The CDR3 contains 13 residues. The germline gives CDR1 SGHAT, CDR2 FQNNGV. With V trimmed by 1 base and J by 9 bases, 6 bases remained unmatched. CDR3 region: CASSLASSGVQYF. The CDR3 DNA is TGTGCCAGCAGCTTAGCCTCGAGCGGGGTGCAGTACTTC.

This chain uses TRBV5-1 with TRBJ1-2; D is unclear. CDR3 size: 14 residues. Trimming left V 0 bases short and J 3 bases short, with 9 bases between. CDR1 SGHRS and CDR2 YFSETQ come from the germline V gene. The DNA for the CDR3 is TGCGCCAGCAGCTTGGAACGGTTAGACTATGGCTACACCTTC. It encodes CASSLERLDYGYTF.

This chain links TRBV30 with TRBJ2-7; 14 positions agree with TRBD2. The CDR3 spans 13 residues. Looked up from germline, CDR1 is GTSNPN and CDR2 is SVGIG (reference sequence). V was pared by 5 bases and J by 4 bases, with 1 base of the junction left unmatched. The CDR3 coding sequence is TGTGCCTGGGGGACTAGCGGGGGTTACGAGCAGTACTTC. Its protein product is CAWGTSGGYEQYF.

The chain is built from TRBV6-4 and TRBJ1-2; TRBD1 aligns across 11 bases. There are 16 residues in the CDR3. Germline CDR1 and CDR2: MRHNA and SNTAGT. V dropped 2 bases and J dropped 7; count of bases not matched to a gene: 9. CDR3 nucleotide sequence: TGTGCCAGCAGTGACGGGAGCGGGACAGGGGGAGGTGGCTACACCTTC. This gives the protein CASSDGSGTGGGGYTF.

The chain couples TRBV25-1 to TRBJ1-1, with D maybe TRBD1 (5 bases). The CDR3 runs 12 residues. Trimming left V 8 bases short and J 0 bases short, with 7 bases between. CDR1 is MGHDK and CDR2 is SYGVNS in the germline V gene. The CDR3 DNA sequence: TGTGCCAGCGCAGGGTTGAACACTGAAGCTTTCTTT. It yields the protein CASAGLNTEAFF.

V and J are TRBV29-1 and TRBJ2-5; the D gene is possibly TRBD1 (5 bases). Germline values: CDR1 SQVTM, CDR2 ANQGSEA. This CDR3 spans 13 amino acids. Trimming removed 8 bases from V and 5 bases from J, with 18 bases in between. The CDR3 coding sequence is TGCAGCATTCCGGCCTCAGGGCAGGAGACCCAGTACTTC. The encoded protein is CSIPASGQETQYF.

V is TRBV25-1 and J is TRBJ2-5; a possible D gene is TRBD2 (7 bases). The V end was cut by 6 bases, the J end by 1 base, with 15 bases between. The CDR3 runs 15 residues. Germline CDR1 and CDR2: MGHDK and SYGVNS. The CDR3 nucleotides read TGTGCCAGCAGCCCGTCGGGGGGCCTCCAAGAGACCCAGTACTTC. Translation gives CASSPSGGLQETQYF.

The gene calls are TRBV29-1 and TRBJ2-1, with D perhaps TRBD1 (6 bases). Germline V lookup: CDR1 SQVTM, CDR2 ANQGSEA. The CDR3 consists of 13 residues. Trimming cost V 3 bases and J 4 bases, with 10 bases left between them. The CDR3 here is CSVDRGLYNEQFF. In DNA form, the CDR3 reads TGCAGCGTTGACAGGGGCCTTTACAATGAGCAGTTCTTC.

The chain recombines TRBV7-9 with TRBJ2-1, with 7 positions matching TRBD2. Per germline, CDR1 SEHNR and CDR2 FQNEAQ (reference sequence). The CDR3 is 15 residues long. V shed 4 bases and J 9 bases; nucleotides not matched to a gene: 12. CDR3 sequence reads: CASSSLGEGRFEQFF. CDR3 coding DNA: TGTGCCAGCAGCTCCCTGGGGGAGGGCCGGTTTGAGCAGTTCTTC.

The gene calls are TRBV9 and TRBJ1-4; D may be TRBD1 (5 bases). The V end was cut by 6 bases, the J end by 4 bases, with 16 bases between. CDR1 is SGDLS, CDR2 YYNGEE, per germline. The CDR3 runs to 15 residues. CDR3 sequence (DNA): TGTGCCAGCACCACAGGAGCCGGTGTTAATGAAAAACTGTTTTTT. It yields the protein CASTTGAGVNEKLFF. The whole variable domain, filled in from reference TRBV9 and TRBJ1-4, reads DSGVTQTPKHLITATGQRVTLRCSPRSGDLSVYWYQQSLDQGLQFLIQYYNGEERAKGNILERFSAQQFPDLHSELNLSSLELGDSALYFCASTTGAGVNEKLFFGSGTQLSVL.

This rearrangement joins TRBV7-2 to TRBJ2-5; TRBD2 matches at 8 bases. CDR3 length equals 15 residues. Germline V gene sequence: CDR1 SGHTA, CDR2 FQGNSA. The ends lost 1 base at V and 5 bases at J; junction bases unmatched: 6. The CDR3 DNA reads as TGTGCCAGCAGCTTAGTTGTTCGGGGGGGCGAGACCCAGTACTTC. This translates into CASSLVVRGGETQYF.

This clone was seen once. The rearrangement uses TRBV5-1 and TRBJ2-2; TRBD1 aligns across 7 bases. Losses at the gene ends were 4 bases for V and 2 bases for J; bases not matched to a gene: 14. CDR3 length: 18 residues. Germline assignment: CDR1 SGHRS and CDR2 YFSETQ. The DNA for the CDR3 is TGCGCCAGCAGCCGTATCCCGAGGACAGGACCAAACACCGGGGAGCTGTTTTTT. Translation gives CASSRIPRTGPNTGELFF.

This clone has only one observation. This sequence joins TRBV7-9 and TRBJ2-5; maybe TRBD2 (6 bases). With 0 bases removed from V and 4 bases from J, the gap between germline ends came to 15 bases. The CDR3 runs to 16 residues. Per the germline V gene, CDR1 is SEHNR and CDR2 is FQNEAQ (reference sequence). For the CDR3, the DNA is TGTGCCAGCAGCTTAGCTGGAGGGTCGGGGCGAGAGACCCAGTACTTC. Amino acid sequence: CASSLAGGSGRETQYF.